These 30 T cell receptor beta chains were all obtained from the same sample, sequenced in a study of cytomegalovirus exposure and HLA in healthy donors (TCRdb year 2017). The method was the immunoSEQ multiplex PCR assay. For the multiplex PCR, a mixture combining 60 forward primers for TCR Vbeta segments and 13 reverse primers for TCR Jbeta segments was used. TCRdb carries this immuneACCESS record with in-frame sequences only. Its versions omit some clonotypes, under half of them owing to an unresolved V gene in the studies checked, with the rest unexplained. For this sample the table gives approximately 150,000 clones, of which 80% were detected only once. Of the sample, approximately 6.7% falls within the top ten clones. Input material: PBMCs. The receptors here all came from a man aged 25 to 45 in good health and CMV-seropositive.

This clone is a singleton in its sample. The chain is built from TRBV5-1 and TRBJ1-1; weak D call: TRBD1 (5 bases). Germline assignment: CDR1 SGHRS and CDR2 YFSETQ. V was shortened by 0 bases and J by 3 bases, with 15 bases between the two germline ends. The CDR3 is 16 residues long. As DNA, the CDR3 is TGCGCCAGCAGCTTGGTAGGGGTGTCCGTGGACACTGAAGCTTTCTTT. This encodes CASSLVGVSVDTEAFF. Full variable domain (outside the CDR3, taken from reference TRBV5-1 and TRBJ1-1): KAGVTQTPRYLIKTRGQQVTLSCSPISGHRSVSWYQQTPGQGLQFLFEYFSETQRNKGNFPGRFSGRQFSNSRSEMNVSTLELGDSALYLCASSLVGVSVDTEAFFGQGTRLTVV.

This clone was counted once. CDR3 amino acids: CASSVASQAYNEQFF. CDR3 DNA sequence: TGTGCCAGCAGCGTTGCATCCCAGGCCTACAATGAGCAGTTCTTC. The rearrangement joins TRBV9 to TRBJ2-1, with D uncertain. CDR1 SGDLS and CDR2 YYNGEE come from the germline V gene. With 2 bases removed from V and 2 bases from J, the gap between germline ends came to 11 bases. The CDR3 runs 15 residues.

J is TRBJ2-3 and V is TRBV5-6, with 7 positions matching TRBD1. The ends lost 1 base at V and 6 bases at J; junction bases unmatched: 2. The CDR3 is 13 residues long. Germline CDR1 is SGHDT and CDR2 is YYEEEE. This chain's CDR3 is CASSLTGVDTQYF. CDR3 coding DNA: TGTGCCAGCAGCTTGACAGGGGTTGATACGCAGTATTTT.

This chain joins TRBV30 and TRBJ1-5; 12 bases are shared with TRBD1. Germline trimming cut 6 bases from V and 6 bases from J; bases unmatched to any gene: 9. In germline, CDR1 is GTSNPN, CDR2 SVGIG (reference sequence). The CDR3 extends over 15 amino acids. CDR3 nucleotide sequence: TGTGCCTGCTCCGGGGACAGGGGGCGGTTTCAGCCCCAGCATTTT. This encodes CACSGDRGRFQPQHF.

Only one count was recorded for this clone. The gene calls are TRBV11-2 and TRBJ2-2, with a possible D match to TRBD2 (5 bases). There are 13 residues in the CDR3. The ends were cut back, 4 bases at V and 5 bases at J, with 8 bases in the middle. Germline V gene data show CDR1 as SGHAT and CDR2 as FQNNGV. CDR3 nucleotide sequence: TGTGCCAGCAGCTACAGAGGGACCGGGGAGCTGTTTTTT. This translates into CASSYRGTGELFF. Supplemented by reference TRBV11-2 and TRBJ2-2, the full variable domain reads EAGVAQSPRYKIIEKRQSVAFWCNPISGHATLYWYQQILGQGPKLLIQFQNNGVVDDSQLPKDRFSAERLKGVDSTLKIQPAKLEDSAVYLCASSYRGTGELFFGEGSRLTVL.

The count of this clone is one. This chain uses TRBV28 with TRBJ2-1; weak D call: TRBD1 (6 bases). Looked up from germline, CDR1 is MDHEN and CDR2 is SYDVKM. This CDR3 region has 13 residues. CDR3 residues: CVATGYDPNEQFF. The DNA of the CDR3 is TGTGTCGCAACAGGGTATGATCCGAATGAGCAGTTCTTC.

DNA of the CDR3: TGTGCCAGCAGTTTTCTGTCGGACAGGAGCTCCTACGAGCAGTACTTC. It specifies CASSFLSDRSSYEQYF. V is TRBV6-5 and J is TRBJ2-7, with TRBD1 identical over 7 bases. Germline CDR1 and CDR2: MNHEY and SVGAGI. The length of the CDR3 is 16 residues. Germline trimming cut 4 bases from V and 0 bases from J; bases unmatched to any gene: 9.

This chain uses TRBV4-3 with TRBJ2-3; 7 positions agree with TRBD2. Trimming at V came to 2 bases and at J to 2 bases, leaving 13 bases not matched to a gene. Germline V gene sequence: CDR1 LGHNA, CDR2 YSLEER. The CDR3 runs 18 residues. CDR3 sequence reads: CASSQHHPRAGSTDTQYF. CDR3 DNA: TGCGCCAGCAGCCAACACCACCCAAGAGCGGGGTCCACAGATACGCAGTATTTT.

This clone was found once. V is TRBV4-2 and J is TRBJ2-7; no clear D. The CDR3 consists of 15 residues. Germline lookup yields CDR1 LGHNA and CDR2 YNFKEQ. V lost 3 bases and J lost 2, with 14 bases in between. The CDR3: CASSQEFTTTYEQYF. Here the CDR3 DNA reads TGTGCCAGCAGCCAGGAATTCACTACTACCTACGAGCAGTACTTC.

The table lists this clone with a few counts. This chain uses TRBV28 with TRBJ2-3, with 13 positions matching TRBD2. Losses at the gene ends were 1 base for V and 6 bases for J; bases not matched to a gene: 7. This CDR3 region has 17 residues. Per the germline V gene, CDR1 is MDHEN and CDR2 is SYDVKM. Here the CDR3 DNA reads TGTGCCAGCAGTTTATCACTAGCGGGAGGGCCGGGGGATACGCAGTATTTT. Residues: CASSLSLAGGPGDTQYF.

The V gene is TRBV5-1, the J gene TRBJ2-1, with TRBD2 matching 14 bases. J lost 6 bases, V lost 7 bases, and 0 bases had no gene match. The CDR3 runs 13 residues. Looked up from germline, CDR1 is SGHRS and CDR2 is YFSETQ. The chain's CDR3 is CASGLAGGNEQFF. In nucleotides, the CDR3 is TGCGCCAGCGGACTAGCGGGAGGCAATGAGCAGTTCTTC.

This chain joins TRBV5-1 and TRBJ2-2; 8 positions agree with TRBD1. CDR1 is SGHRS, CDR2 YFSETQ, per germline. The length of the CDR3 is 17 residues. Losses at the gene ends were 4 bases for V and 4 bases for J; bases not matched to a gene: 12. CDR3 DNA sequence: TGCGCCAGCAGCACCGGGACAGGTCGAGTTGGCACCGGGGAGCTGTTTTTT. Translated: CASSTGTGRVGTGELFF.

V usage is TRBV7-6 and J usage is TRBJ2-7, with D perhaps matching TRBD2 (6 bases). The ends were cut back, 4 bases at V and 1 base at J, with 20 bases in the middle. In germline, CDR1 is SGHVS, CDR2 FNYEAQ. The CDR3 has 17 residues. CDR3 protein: CASSSRLGQSASYEQYF. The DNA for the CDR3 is TGTGCCAGCAGCTCAAGACTAGGGCAGTCTGCGTCCTACGAGCAGTACTTC. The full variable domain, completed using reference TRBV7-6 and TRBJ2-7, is GAGVSQSPRYKVTKRGQDVALRCDPISGHVSLYWYRQALGQGPEFLTYFNYEAQQDKSGLPNDRFSAERPEGSISTLTIQRTEQRDSAMYRCASSSRLGQSASYEQYFGPGTRLTVT.

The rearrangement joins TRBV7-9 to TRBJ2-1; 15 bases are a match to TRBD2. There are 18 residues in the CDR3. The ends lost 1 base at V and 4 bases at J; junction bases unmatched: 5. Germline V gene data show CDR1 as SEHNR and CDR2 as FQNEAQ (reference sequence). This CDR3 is CASSLGTSGRVGYNEQFF. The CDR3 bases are TGTGCCAGCAGCTTAGGGACTAGCGGGAGGGTCGGATACAATGAGCAGTTCTTC.

The CDR3 region is CASSAEGTGANVLTF. In nucleotides, the CDR3 is TGTGCCAGCAGCGCGGAGGGGACTGGGGCCAACGTCCTGACTTTC. The V gene is TRBV7-9, the J gene TRBJ2-6; the D gene is possibly TRBD2 (6 bases). The V end lost 5 bases, the J end lost 2 bases, and 10 bases lay between the germline ends. This CDR3 comprises 15 residues. Germline lookup yields CDR1 SEHNR and CDR2 FQNEAQ (reference sequence).

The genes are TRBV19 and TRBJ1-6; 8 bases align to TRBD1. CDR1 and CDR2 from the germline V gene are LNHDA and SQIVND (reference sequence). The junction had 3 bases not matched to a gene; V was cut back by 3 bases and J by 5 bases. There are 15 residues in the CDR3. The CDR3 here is CASSIPGQDNSPLHF. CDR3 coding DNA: TGTGCCAGTAGTATTCCGGGACAGGATAATTCACCCCTCCACTTT.

CDR3 nucleotides: TGCGCCAGCAGCCCCCGGGACAGGCACTACGAGCAGTACTTC. Translation gives CASSPRDRHYEQYF. The chain uses TRBV5-1 and TRBJ2-7; 8 bases align to TRBD1. The ends lost 4 bases at V and 3 bases at J; junction bases unmatched: 6. This CDR3 spans 14 amino acids. CDR1 and CDR2 from the germline V gene are SGHRS and YFSETQ.

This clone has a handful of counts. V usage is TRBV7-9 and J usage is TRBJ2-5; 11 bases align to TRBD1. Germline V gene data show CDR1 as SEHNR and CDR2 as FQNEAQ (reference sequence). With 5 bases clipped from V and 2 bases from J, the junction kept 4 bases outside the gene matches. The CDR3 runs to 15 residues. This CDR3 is CASSPGQGVQETQYF. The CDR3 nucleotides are TGTGCCAGCAGCCCGGGACAGGGGGTACAAGAGACCCAGTACTTC.

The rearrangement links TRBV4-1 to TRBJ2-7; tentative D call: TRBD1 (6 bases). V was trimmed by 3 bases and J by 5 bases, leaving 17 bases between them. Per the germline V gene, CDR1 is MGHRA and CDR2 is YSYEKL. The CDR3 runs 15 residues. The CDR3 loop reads CASSHLDRPGDEQYF. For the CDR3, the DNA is TGCGCCAGCAGCCACCTTGACAGGCCCGGGGACGAGCAGTACTTC.

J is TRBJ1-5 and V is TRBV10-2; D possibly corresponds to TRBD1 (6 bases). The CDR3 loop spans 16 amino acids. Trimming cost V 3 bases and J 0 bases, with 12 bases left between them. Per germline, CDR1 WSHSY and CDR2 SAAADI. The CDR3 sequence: CASSEGTSYSNQPQHF. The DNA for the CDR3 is TGCGCCAGCAGTGAAGGGACAAGCTATAGCAATCAGCCCCAGCATTTT.

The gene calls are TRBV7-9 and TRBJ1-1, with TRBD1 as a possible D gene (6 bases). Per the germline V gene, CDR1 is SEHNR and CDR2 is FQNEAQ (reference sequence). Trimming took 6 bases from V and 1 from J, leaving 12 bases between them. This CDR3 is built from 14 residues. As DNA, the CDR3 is TGTGCCAGCAGAGGGGGATGGGGGAACACTGAAGCTTTCTTT. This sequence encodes CASRGGWGNTEAFF.

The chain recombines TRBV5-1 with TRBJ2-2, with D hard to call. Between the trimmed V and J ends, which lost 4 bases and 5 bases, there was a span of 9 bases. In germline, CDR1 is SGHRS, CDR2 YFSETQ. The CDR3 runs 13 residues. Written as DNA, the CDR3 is TGCGCCAGCAGCGCGGAGATAACCGGGGAGCTGTTTTTT. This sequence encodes CASSAEITGELFF.

CDR3 residues: CASSMGRVLSGANVLTF. The CDR3, as DNA: TGTGCCAGTAGTATGGGGAGGGTGTTGTCCGGGGCCAACGTCCTGACTTTC. This rearrangement joins TRBV19 to TRBJ2-6; 7 bases fit TRBD2. The V gene end was trimmed by 3 bases and the J gene end by 4 bases; junction bases not matched to a gene: 9. The CDR3 is 17 residues long. CDR1 LNHDA and CDR2 SQIVND come from the germline V gene (reference sequence).

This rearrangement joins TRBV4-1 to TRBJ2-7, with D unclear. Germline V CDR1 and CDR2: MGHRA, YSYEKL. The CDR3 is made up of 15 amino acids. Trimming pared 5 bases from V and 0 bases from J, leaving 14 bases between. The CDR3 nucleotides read TGCGCCAGCAGCAATCCAGCGAGGAGCTCCTACGAGCAGTACTTC. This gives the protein CASSNPARSSYEQYF.

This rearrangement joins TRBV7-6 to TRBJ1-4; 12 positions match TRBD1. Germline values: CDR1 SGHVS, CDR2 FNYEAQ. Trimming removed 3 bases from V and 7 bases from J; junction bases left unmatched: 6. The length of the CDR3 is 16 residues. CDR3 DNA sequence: TGTGCCAGCAGCTTGGGGACAGGGGGCGTATTTGAAAAACTGTTTTTT. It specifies CASSLGTGGVFEKLFF.

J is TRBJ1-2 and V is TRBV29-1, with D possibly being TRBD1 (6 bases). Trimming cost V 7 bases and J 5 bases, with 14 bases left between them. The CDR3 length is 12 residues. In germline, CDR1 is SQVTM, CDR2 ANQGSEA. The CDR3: CSAEGGRYGYTF. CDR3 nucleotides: TGCAGCGCCGAGGGGGGGAGATATGGCTACACCTTC. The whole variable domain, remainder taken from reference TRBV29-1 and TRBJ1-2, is SAVISQKPSRDICQRGTSLTIQCQVDSQVTMMFWYRQQPGQSLTLIATANQGSEATYESGFVIDKFPISRPNLTFSTLTVSNMSPEDSSIYLCSAEGGRYGYTFGSGTRLTVV.

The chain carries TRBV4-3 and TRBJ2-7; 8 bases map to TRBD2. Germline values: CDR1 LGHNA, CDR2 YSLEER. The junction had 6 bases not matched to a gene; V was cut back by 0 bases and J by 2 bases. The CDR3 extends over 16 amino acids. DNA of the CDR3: TGCGCCAGCAGCCAAGATGCGGCGGGGGGCACCTACGAGCAGTACTTC. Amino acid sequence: CASSQDAAGGTYEQYF.

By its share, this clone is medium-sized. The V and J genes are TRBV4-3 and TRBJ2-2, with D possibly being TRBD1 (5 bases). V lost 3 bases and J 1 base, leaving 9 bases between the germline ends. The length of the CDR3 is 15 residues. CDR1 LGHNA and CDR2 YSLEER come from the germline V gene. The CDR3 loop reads CASSHTTENTGELFF. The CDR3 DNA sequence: TGCGCCAGCAGCCATACGACAGAGAACACCGGGGAGCTGTTTTTT.

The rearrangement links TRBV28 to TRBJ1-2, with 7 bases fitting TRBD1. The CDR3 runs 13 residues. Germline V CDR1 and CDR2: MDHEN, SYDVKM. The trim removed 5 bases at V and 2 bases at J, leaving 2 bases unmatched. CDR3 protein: CASSPRGNYGYTF. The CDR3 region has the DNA TGTGCCAGCAGTCCCAGGGGGAACTATGGCTACACCTTC.

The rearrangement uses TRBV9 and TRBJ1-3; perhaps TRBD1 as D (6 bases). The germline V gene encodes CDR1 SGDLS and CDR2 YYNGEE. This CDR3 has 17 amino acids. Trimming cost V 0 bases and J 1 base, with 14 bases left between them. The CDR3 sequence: CASSVVPGRGSGNTIYF. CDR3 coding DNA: TGTGCCAGCAGCGTAGTTCCGGGCAGGGGATCTGGAAACACCATATATTTT.